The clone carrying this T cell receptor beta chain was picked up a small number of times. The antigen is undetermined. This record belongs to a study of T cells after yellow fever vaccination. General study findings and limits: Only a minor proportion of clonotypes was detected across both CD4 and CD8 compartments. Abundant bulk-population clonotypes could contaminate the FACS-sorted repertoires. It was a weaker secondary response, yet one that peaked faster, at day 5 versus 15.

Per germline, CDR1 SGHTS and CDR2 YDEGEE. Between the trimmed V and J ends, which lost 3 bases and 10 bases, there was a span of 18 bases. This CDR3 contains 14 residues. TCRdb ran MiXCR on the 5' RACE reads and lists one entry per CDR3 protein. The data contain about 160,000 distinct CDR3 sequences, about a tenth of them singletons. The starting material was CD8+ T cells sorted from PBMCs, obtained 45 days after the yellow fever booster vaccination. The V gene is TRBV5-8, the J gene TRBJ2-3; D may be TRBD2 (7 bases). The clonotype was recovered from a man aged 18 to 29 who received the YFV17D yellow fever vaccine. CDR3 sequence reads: CASSSQGGAPAQYF. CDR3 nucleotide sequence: TGTGCCAGCAGCTCTCAAGGGGGGGCTCCTGCGCAGTATTTT.